The 4 T cell receptor beta chains below were found in one sample sequenced in a study of cytomegalovirus exposure and HLA in healthy donors. Both 60 Vbeta primers and 13 Jbeta primers went into the PCR. The data were produced by immunoSEQ multiplex PCR, yet TCRdb's version contains in-frame clones alone and is incomplete. The sample has 90,000 to 110,000 clones; 69% are singletons. Sequenced sample: PBMCs. These receptors came from a woman aged 65 to 85 in good health and CMV-seropositive.

J is TRBJ1-5 and V is TRBV30; D is perhaps TRBD1 (6 bases). This CDR3 comprises 19 residues. Germline CDR1 reads GTSNPN; CDR2 reads SVGIG (reference sequence). V dropped 2 bases and J dropped 3 bases, with 26 bases sitting between them. The CDR3 reads CAWSRPEITGIVNNQPQHF. The CDR3 coding sequence is TGTGCCTGGAGTCGGCCCGAGATTACAGGGATAGTTAACAATCAGCCCCAGCATTTT.

The chain links TRBV11-1 to TRBJ1-1; D possibly corresponds to TRBD1 (5 bases). In germline, CDR1 is SGHAT, CDR2 FQDESV (reference sequence). The CDR3 extends over 13 amino acids. Trimming removed 4 bases at V and 8 bases at J, with 14 bases between. The CDR3 DNA follows: TGTGCCAGCAGCTCCGTATTGGGGGGGGAAGCTTTCTTT. It codes for CASSSVLGGEAFF. Together with reference TRBV11-1 and TRBJ1-1, the CDR3 gives the full variable domain: EAEVAQSPRYKITEKSQAVAFWCDPISGHATLYWYRQILGQGPELLVQFQDESVVDDSQLPKDRFSAERLKGVDSTLKIQPAELGDSAMYLCASSSVLGGEAFFGQGTRLTVV.

This clone was seen more than once but under ten times. This chain connects TRBV7-3 to TRBJ1-1, with TRBD1 matching 11 bases. The CDR3 consists of 13 residues. V lost 5 bases and J lost 8; bases outside the gene matches: 4. CDR1 and CDR2 (germline): SGHTA, FQGTGA. As DNA, the CDR3 is TGTGCCAGCAGCCCCGGACAGGGGGCGGAAGCTTTCTTT. Its protein product is CASSPGQGAEAFF.

The chain is built from TRBV6-1 and TRBJ1-2, with D perhaps matching TRBD1 (5 bases). CDR3 length equals 13 residues. V lost 2 bases to trimming and J lost 6 bases, with 10 bases between them. Germline lookup yields CDR1 MNHNS and CDR2 SASEGT. CDR3 region: CASSEPGIHGYTF. Here the CDR3 DNA reads TGTGCCAGCAGTGAACCAGGGATCCATGGCTACACCTTC.